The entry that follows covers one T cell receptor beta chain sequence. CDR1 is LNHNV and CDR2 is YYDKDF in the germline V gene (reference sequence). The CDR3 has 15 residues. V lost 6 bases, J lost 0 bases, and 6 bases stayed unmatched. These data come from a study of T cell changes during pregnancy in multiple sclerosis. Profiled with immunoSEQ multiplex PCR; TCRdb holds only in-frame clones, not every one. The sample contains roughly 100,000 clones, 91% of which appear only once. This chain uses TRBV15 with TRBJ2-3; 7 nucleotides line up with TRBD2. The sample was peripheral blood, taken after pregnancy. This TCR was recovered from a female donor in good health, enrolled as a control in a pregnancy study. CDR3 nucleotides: TGTGCCACCAGTTTTTTGGGGGGGAGCACAGATACGCAGTATTTT. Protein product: CATSFLGGSTDTQYF.